A single sample gave rise to the 14 T cell receptor beta chains below, sequenced in a study of multiple sclerosis patients with progressive multifocal leukoencephalopathy. The time point: about a year of natalizumab therapy. Only in-frame clones appear in the TCRdb table, and some are missing; sequencing was by immunoSEQ multiplex PCR. The table records about 30,000 clones, 90% of them present only once. This material consisted of PBMCs, taken from a patient treated with natalizumab. The receptors were sampled from a human donor with multiple sclerosis.

Only a few counts were recorded for this clone. The genes are TRBV4-2 and TRBJ2-7; the match to TRBD1 covers 7 bases. Germline V gene sequence: CDR1 LGHNA, CDR2 YNFKEQ. Trimming cost V 1 base and J 5 bases; bases outside gene matches: 8. CDR3 length: 15 residues. For the CDR3, the DNA is TGTGCCAGCAGCCAAGTAGAAGGACAGGAGCACGAGCAGTACTTC. Translated: CASSQVEGQEHEQYF.

The chain uses TRBV4-3 and TRBJ1-2; D unresolved. V was pared by 0 bases and J by 3 bases, with 11 bases between. Germline assignment: CDR1 LGHNA and CDR2 YSLEER. This CDR3 has 15 amino acids. The chain's CDR3 is CASSQDVGRDYGYTF. CDR3 sequence (DNA): TGCGCCAGCAGCCAAGATGTAGGGCGCGACTATGGCTACACCTTC.

The chain recombines TRBV6-5 with TRBJ2-5, with 8 bases identical to TRBD1. The J call may be mistaken, given a closer DNA end match to TRBJ2-7. The length of the CDR3 is 15 residues. Germline V gene sequence: CDR1 MNHEY, CDR2 SVGAGI. The CDR3 reads CASRIGTGISYEQYF. CDR3 nucleotides: TGTGCCAGCAGAATCGGGACAGGAATTTCCTACGAGCAGTACTTC.

The J gene is TRBJ1-2, the V gene TRBV7-9, with TRBD1 as a possible D gene (6 bases). With 7 bases removed from V and 7 bases from J, the gap between germline ends came to 25 bases. Germline CDR1 and CDR2: SEHNR and FQNEAQ (reference sequence). The CDR3 extends over 16 amino acids. CDR3 nucleotide sequence: TGTGCCAGCAACGGGAACGGGGGGCAGGGCTTTTCTGGCTACACCTTC. This translates into CASNGNGGQGFSGYTF.

CDR3 sequence (DNA): TGTGCCAGCAGCTCGGGCCTACAGGGGGGTAATCCCCTAGAGCAGTACTTC. Translated, it gives CASSSGLQGGNPLEQYF. The chain joins TRBV7-9 to TRBJ2-7; 8 nucleotides match TRBD1. J gave up 7 bases and V 4 bases, and 18 bases lay outside the gene matches. This CDR3 is 17 amino acids long. Germline V CDR1 and CDR2: SEHNR, FQNEAQ (reference sequence).

CDR3 coding DNA: TGTGCCAGCAGCTTAAGTGCAGGGGGCCAGTACGAGCAGTACTTC. It specifies CASSLSAGGQYEQYF. This rearrangement joins TRBV7-2 to TRBJ2-7; 8 bases line up with TRBD1. This CDR3 is built from 15 residues. V gave up 2 bases and J gave up 4 bases; unmatched junction bases: 7. Germline CDR1 SGHTA, CDR2 FQGNSA.

This clone was detected only a few times. This chain links TRBV2 with TRBJ2-5; TRBD2 matches 10 bases. The J segment lost 1 base and the V segment lost 7 bases, leaving 3 bases of the junction unmatched. The CDR3 totals 14 residues. Germline lookup yields CDR1 SNHLY and CDR2 FYNNEI. The chain's CDR3 is CASKRGGGQETQYF. The CDR3 nucleotides are TGTGCCAGCAAGCGGGGGGGCGGCCAAGAGACCCAGTACTTC.

V is TRBV14 and J is TRBJ2-7; no clear D gene. From germline, CDR1 is SGHDN and CDR2 FVKESK. This CDR3 has 12 amino acids. Trimming pared 5 bases from V and 3 bases from J, leaving 8 bases between. CDR3 sequence (DNA): TGTGCCAGCAGCGAAGCCAGCTACGAGCAGTACTTC. The encoded protein is CASSEASYEQYF.

This clone was detected only once. This chain uses TRBV29-1 with TRBJ1-1; D remains ambiguous. Trimming pared 7 bases from V and 0 bases from J, leaving 6 bases between. The CDR3 is 11 residues long. CDR1 is SQVTM and CDR2 is ANQGSEA in the germline V gene. DNA of the CDR3: TGCAGCGGCACCTTGAACACTGAAGCTTTCTTT. This codes for CSGTLNTEAFF.

The rearrangement links TRBV4-1 to TRBJ2-1; D might be TRBD1 (5 bases). Germline loops: CDR1 MGHRA, CDR2 YSYEKL. V was pared by 1 base and J by 5 bases, with 15 bases between. The CDR3 has 16 residues. The CDR3 spells CASSQVLSGQDNEQFF. The CDR3 coding sequence is TGCGCCAGCAGCCAAGTCCTATCAGGGCAGGACAATGAGCAGTTCTTC.

The rearrangement links TRBV6-1 to TRBJ1-3; the D is unclear. The CDR3 contains 14 residues. Trimming pared 4 bases from V and 0 bases from J, leaving 7 bases between. Per germline, CDR1 MNHNS and CDR2 SASEGT. CDR3 in DNA: TGTGCCAGCAGTGGCACGAGCTCTGGAAACACCATATATTTT. Translation: CASSGTSSGNTIYF.

The chain uses TRBV19 and TRBJ1-2, with D possibly TRBD1 on 5 matching bases. The CDR3 has 16 residues. Trimming cost V 3 bases and J 0 bases, with 14 bases left between them. From germline, CDR1 is LNHDA and CDR2 SQIVND (reference sequence). For the CDR3, the DNA is TGTGCCAGTAGTATCACCACTCCCAGGGCTAACTATGGCTACACCTTC. This codes for CASSITTPRANYGYTF.

The chain carries TRBV18 and TRBJ1-3; D is uncertain. Germline CDR1 and CDR2: KGHSH and LQKENI. Trimming stripped 3 bases from V and 6 bases from J, with 9 bases between. This CDR3 contains 13 residues. The CDR3 protein is CASSPTSENTIYF. The CDR3, as DNA: TGTGCCAGCTCACCTACGTCGGAAAACACCATATATTTT.

This chain joins TRBV2 and TRBJ1-2, with 9 bases lining up with TRBD1. J lost 5 bases, V lost 8 bases, and 6 bases had no gene match. The CDR3 is 13 amino acids. Germline V gene lookup returns CDR1 SNHLY and CDR2 FYNNEI. The DNA of the CDR3 is TGTGCCAGCGGGGACAGGGCCTTTTATGGCTACACCTTC. This codes for CASGDRAFYGYTF. The complete variable domain, with remaining parts taken from reference TRBV2 and TRBJ1-2, reads EPEVTQTPSHQVTQMGQEVILRCVPISNHLYFYWYRQILGQKVEFLVSFYNNEISEKSEIFDDQFSVERPDGSNFTLKIRSTKLEDSAMYFCASGDRAFYGYTFGSGTRLTVV.